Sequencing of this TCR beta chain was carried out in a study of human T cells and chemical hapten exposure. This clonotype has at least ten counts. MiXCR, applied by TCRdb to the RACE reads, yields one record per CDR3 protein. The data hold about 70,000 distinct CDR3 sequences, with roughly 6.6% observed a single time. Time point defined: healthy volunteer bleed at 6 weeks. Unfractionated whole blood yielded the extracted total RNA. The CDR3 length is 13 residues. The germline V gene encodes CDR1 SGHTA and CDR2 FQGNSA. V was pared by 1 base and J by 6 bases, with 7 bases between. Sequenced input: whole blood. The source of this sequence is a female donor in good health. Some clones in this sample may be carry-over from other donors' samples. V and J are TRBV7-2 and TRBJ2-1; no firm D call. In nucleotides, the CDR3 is TGTGCCAGCAGCTTAGGTAGTCTCAATGAGCAGTTCTTC. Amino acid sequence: CASSLGSLNEQFF.